This T cell receptor (beta chain) was observed in a study of shared clonotypes between healthy human individuals. Overall study context: The donor pool was made up of a couple of women and three men aged 18 to 49.

Generated by immunoSEQ multiplex PCR, the TCRdb table keeps only in-frame clones and is missing some. Here the sample spans a few million clones, almost 96% being singletons. Overall study results and limits: Represented diversity, genetic and exposure-history alike, was limited by few donors.

Note on this clone: Its antigen is not identified.

Unmatched junction bases numbered 8, after V lost 4 bases and J lost 6 bases. The CDR3 is 16 amino acids. CDR1 ENHRY and CDR2 SYGVKD come from the germline V gene. The source material was naive CD4+ T cells sorted from blood. Subset noted: CD45RA+ positively selected. This receptor was identified in a man younger than 35 in good health. The chain employs TRBV10-3 and TRBJ2-2; 10 bases fit TRBD1. CDR3 loop: CAISAKGQGVAGELFF. CDR3 bases: TGTGCCATCAGTGCAAAAGGACAGGGGGTCGCCGGGGAGCTGTTTTTT.